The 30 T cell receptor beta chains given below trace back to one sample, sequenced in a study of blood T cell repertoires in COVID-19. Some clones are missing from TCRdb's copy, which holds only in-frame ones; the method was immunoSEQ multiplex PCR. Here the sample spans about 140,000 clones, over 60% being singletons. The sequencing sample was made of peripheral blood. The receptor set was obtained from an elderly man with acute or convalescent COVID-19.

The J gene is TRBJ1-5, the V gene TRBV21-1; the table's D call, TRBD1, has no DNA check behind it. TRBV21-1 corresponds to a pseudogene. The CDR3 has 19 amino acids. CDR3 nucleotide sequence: TGTGCCAGCAGCAACCGACAGGGTCTTGAGATTTGTAGCAATCAGCCCCAGCATTTT. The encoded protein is CASSNRQGLEICSNQPQHF.

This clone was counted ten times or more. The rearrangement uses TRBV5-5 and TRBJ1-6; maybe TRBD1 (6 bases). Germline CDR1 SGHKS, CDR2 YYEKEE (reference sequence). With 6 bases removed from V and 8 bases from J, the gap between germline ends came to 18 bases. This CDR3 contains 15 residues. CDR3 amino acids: CASTPQGQGYSPLHF. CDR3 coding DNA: TGTGCCAGCACCCCGCAGGGGCAGGGTTATTCACCCCTCCACTTT.

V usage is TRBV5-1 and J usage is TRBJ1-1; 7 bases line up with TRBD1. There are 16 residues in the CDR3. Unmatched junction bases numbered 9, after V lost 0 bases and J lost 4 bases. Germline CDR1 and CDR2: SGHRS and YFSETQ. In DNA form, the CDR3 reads TGCGCCAGCAGCTTGGAACCCTCGACAGGGATCACTGAAGCTTTCTTT. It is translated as CASSLEPSTGITEAFF.

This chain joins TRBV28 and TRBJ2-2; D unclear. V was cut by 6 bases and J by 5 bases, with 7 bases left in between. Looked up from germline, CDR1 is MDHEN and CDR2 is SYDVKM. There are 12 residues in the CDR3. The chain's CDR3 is CASRGLTGELFF. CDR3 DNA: TGTGCCAGCAGGGGCTTAACCGGGGAGCTGTTTTTT.

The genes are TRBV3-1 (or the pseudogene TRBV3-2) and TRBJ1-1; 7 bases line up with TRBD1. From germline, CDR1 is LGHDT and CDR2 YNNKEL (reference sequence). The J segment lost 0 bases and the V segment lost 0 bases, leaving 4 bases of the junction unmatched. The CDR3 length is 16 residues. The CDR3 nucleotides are TGTGCCAGCAGCCAAGATCGGACAGGATTGAACACTGAAGCTTTCTTT. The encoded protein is CASSQDRTGLNTEAFF.

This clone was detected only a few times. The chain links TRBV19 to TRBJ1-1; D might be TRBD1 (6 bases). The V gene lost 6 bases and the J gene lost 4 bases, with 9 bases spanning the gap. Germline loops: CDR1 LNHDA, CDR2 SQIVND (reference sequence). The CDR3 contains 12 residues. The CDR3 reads CASRQQGTEAFF. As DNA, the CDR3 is TGTGCCAGTAGACAACAGGGCACTGAAGCTTTCTTT.

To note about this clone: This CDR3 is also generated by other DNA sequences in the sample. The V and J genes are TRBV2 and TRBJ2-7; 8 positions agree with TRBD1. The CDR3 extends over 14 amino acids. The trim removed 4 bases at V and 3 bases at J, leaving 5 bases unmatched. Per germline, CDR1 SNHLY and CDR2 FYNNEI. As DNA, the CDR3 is TGTGCCAGCAGTGCTTGGACAGGGAGCTACGAGCAGTACTTC. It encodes CASSAWTGSYEQYF.

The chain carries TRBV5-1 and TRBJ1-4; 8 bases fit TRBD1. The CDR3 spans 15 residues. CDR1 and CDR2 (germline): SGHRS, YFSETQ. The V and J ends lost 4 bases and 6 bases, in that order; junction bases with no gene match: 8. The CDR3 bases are TGCGCCAGCAGCGGAGGAGGACAGGGCTATGAAAAACTGTTTTTT. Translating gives CASSGGGQGYEKLFF.

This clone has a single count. CDR3 region: CASSLTGNPYEQYF. The CDR3 DNA follows: TGTGCCAGCAGCTTGACAGGGAACCCCTACGAGCAGTACTTC. The V gene is TRBV5-4, the J gene TRBJ2-7, with a possible D match to TRBD1 (6 bases). Germline loops: CDR1 SGHNT, CDR2 YYREEE (reference sequence). V lost 1 base and J 2 bases, leaving 10 bases between the germline ends. The CDR3 extends over 14 amino acids.

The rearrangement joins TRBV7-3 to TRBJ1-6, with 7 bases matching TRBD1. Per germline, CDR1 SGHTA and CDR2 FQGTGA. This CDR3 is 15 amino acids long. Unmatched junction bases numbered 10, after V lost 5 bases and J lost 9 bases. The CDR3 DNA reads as TGTGCCAGCAGCGCCTCAGGGGGTAAAGCTTCACCCCTCCACTTT. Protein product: CASSASGGKASPLHF.

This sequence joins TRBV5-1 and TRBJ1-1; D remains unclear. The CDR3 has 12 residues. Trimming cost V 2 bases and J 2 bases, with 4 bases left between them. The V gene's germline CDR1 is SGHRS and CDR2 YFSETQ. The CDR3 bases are TGCGCCAGCAGCTTAACAAACACTGAAGCTTTCTTT. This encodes CASSLTNTEAFF.

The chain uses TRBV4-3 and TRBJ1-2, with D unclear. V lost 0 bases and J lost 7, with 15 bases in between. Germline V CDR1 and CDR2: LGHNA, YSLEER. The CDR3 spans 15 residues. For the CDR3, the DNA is TGCGCCAGCAGCCAAGATACCGGCGCTCGCGGTGGCTACACCTTC. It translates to CASSQDTGARGGYTF.

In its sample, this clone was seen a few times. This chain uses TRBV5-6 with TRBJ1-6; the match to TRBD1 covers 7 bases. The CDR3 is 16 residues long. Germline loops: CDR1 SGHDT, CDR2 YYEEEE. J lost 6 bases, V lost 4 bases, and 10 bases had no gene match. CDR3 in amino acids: CASSPPGQNLNSPLHF. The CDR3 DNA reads TGTGCCAGCAGCCCTCCGGGACAGAACCTTAATTCACCCCTCCACTTT. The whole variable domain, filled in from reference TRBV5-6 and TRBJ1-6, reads DAGVTQSPTHLIKTRGQQVTLRCSPKSGHDTVSWYQQALGQGPQFIFQYYEEEERQRGNFPDRFSGHQFPNYSSELNVNALLLGDSALYLCASSPPGQNLNSPLHFGNGTRLTVT.

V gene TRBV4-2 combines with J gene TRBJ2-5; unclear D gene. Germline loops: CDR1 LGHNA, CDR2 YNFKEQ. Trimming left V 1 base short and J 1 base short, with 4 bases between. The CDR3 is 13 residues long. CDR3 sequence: CASSQALQETQYF. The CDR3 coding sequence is TGTGCCAGCAGCCAAGCCCTCCAAGAGACCCAGTACTTC.

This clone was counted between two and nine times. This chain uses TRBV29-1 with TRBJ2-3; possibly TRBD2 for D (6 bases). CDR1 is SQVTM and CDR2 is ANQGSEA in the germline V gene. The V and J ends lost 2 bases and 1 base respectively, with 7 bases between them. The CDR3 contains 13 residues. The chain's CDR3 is CSVEPGGTDTQYF. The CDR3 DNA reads TGCAGCGTTGAACCGGGAGGCACAGATACGCAGTATTTT.

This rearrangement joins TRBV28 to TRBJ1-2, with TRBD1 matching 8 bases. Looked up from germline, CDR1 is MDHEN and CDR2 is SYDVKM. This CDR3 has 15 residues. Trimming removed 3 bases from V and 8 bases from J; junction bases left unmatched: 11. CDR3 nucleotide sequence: TGTGCCAGCAGTTTGGCCGGACAGGGACCCTACGGCTACACCTTC. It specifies CASSLAGQGPYGYTF.

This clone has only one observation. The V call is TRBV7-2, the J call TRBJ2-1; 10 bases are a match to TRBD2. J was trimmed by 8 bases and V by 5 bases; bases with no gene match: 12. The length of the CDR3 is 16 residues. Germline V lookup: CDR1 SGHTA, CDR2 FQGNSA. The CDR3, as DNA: TGTGCCAGCAGCCCCCGAAATAGCGGGGGGTTCCATGAGCAGTTCTTC. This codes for CASSPRNSGGFHEQFF.

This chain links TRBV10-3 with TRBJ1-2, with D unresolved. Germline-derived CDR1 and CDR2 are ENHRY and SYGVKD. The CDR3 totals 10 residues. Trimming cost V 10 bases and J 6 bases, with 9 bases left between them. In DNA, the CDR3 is TGTGCCACGCGGGAGAATGGCTACACCTTC. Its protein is CATRENGYTF.

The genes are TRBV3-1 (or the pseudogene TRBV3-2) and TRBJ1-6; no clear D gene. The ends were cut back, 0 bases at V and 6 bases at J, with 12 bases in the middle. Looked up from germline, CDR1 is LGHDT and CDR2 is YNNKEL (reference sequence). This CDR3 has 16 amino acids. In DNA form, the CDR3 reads TGTGCCAGCAGCCAAGATAGCCTAGGAGGTAATTCACCCCTCCACTTT. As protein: CASSQDSLGGNSPLHF.

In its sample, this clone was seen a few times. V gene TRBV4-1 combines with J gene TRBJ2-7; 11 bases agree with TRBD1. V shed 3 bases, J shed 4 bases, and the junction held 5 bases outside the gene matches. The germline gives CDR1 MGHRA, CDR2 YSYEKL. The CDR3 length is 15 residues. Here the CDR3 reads CASSHGTGGQYEQYF. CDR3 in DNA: TGCGCCAGCAGCCACGGGACAGGGGGGCAATACGAGCAGTACTTC.

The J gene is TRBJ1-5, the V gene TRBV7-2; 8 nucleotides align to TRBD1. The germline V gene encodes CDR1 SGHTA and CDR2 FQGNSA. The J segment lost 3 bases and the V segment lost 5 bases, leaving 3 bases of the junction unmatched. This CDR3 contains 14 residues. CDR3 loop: CASSEDRANQPQHF. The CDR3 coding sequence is TGTGCCAGCAGCGAGGACAGGGCCAATCAGCCCCAGCATTTT.

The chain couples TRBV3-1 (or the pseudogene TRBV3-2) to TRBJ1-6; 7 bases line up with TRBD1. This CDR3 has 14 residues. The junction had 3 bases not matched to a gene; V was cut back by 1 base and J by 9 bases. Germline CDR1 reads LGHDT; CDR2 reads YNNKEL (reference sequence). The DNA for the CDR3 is TGTGCCAGCAGCCAAGCGGACAGGATTTCACCCCTCCACTTT. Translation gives CASSQADRISPLHF.

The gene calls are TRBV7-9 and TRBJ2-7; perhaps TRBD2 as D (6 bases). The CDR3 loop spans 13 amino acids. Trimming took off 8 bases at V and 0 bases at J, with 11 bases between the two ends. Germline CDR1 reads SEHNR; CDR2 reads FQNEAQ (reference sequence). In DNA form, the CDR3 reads TGTGCCAGCTCGACCGGGAGCTCCTACGAGCAGTACTTC. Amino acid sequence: CASSTGSSYEQYF.

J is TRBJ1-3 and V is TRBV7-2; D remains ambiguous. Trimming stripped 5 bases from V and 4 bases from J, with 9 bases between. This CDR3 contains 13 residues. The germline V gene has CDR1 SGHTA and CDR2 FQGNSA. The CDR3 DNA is TGTGCCAGCAGCCCCGAAGCGGGAAACACCATATATTTT. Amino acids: CASSPEAGNTIYF.

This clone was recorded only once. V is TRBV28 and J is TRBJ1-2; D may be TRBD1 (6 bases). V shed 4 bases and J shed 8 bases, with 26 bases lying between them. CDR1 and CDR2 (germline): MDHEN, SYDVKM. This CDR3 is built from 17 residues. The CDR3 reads CASSSEGSGQGTWGYTF. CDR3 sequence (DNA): TGTGCCAGCAGTTCCGAGGGGTCGGGCCAGGGGACGTGGGGCTACACCTTC.

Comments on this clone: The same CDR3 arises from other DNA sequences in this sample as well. The CDR3 is CASSLLSYSHSYNEQFF. The CDR3, as DNA: TGTGCCAGCAGTTTACTATCCTACAGCCATTCCTACAATGAGCAGTTCTTC. The chain joins TRBV27 to TRBJ2-1; no clear D. CDR3 length: 17 amino acids. From germline, CDR1 is MNHEY and CDR2 SMNVEV (reference sequence). V lost 2 bases and J 1 base, leaving 15 bases between the germline ends.

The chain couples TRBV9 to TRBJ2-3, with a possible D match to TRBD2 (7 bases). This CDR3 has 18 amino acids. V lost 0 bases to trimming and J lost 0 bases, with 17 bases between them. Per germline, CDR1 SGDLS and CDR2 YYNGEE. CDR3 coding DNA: TGTGCCAGCAGCGTAGGGCGGGGGACAACAAGGAGCACAGATACGCAGTATTTT. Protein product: CASSVGRGTTRSTDTQYF.

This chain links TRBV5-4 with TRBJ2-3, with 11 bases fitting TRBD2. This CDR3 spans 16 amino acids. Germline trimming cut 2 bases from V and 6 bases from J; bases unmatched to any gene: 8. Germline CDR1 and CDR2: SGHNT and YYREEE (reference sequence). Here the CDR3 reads CASSFMLAGGRDTQYF. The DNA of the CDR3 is TGTGCCAGCAGCTTTATGCTAGCGGGGGGCCGGGATACGCAGTATTTT.

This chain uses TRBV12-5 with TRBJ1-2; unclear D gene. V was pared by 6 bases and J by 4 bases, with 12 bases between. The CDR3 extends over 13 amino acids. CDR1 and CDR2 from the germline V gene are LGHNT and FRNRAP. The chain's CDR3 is CASGLTATYGYTF. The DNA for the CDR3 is TGTGCTAGTGGCCTTACAGCTACCTATGGCTACACCTTC.

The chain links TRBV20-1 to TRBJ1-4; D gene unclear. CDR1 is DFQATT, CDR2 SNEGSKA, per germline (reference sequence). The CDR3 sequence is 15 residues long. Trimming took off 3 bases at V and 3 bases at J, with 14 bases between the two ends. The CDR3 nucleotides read TGCAGTGCTAGTCGGCAATCTCGGGCTAATGAAAAACTGTTTTTT. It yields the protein CSASRQSRANEKLFF.